The T cell receptor beta chain described here comes from a study of OX40 agonist ivuxolimab in advanced cancers. Clones were sequenced by immunoSEQ multiplex PCR, and TCRdb holds only the in-frame ones, with some missing. The sample consists of tens of thousands of clones, 89% of them appearing once. The CDR3 runs to 16 residues. V lost 3 bases to trimming and J lost 0 bases; unmatched junction nucleotides: 4. Looked up from germline, CDR1 is MNHNS and CDR2 is SASEGT. The rearrangement joins TRBV6-1 to TRBJ2-1; 8 nucleotides line up with TRBD2. The clonotype originates from an adult with an advanced solid tumor such as melanoma, head and neck, liver or kidney cancer. This specimen consisted of CD4+ or CD8+ T cells sorted from blood, obtained in a trial of the OX40 agonist ivuxolimab. The CDR3 DNA reads TGTGCCAGCAGTGAGGACAGCGGGAGCTCCTACAATGAGCAGTTCTTC. Its protein product is CASSEDSGSSYNEQFF.